This T cell receptor (beta chain) was obtained from a study of shared clonotypes between healthy human individuals. There are many counts of this clone. At deep level, the assay was performed. The genomic DNA of each subset was split evenly across several immunoSEQ plates. Original processing notes: For the immunoSEQ data, sequences were junction-only without quality scores, so filtering differed. The method was immunoSEQ multiplex PCR; TCRdb's version includes in-frame clones alone and lacks a portion of them. V, J and clone size derive from that table, while D and trimming were established from the DNA sequence. The table has about 100,000 clones, approximately 44% seen once. The V end was cut by 1 base, the J end by 5 bases, with 14 bases between. The length of the CDR3 is 15 residues. Germline V lookup: CDR1 SGHTA, CDR2 FQGTGA.

This receptor was identified in a woman in her thirties or forties in good health. Some clones in this sample may be carry-over from other donors' samples. V is TRBV7-3 and J is TRBJ2-5; a possible D gene is TRBD2 (6 bases). Sequencing used PBMCs. CDR3 sequence (DNA): TGTGCCAGCAGCTTAAGTGGGAGCGCGGGGGAGACCCAGTACTTC. It codes for CASSLSGSAGETQYF.